The next 14 T cell receptor beta chains were all read from a single sample in a study of Graves' ophthalmopathy and Graves' hyperthyroidism. The study amplified TCR beta CDR3 regions using RNA transcripts. HTBI-primed first-round RT-PCR preceded second-round multiplex PCR. MiXCR, applied by TCRdb to the multiplex PCR reads, yields one record per CDR3 protein. The profile shows about 620,000 distinct CDR3 sequences, 20% to 25% of them singletons. Source material: peripheral blood. These receptors were taken from a woman younger than 30 with stable Graves' hyperthyroidism. Some clones in this sample may be carry-over from other donors' samples.

The sample holds many counts of this clonotype. The chain uses TRBV20-1 and TRBJ1-2; 9 bases align to TRBD1. The CDR3 has 14 residues. V lost 3 bases and J lost 8; bases outside the gene matches: 10. Germline V gives CDR1 DFQATT, CDR2 SNEGSKA (reference sequence). CDR3 protein: CSASRGQGNRGYTF. In DNA form, the CDR3 reads TGCAGTGCTAGTCGGGGACAGGGAAATCGAGGCTACACCTTC.

In the case of this clonotype: This may come from a read error, since a much larger clone is one base off. The chain links TRBV7-3 to TRBJ1-1; D not resolved. Per germline, CDR1 SGHTA and CDR2 FQGTGA. This CDR3 spans 14 amino acids. CDR3 sequence: CVSSLSLEGTEAFF. Here the CDR3 DNA reads TGTGTCAGCAGCTTATCCTTGGAGGGCACTGAAGCTTTCTTT.

This clonotype was detected many times. The V call is TRBV28, the J call TRBJ1-5; no firm D call. V was shortened by 7 bases and J by 7 bases, with 14 bases between the two germline ends. The V gene's germline CDR1 is MDHEN and CDR2 SYDVKM. The CDR3 covers 13 residues. The CDR3 DNA is TGTGCCAGCAAGGTGGTGGCGTCCCAGCCCCAGCATTTT. Residues: CASKVVASQPQHF.

V and J are TRBV12-3 or TRBV12-4 and TRBJ2-5, with a tentative D call TRBD2 (5 bases). This CDR3 contains 11 residues. V gave up 6 bases and J gave up 11 bases, with 13 bases separating them. The CDR3 DNA follows: TGTGCCAGCAGGGCCCATTCGGGGCAGTACTTC. Translating gives CASRAHSGQYF.

This clonotype was detected a few times. This rearrangement joins TRBV28 to TRBJ2-7; 8 positions agree with TRBD1. V dropped 5 bases and J dropped 5; count of bases not matched to a gene: 8. Germline V gives CDR1 MDHEN, CDR2 SYDVKM. The CDR3 is 14 residues long. CDR3 loop: CASSTRTGMNEQYF. CDR3 nucleotide sequence: TGTGCCAGCAGTACACGGACAGGGATGAACGAGCAGTACTTC.

This clonotype was counted between two and nine times. This sequence joins TRBV19 and TRBJ2-6, with D tentatively TRBD2 (6 bases). Trimming took off 8 bases at V and 0 bases at J, with 23 bases between the two ends. The CDR3 has 19 amino acids. Germline V gene data show CDR1 as LNHDA and CDR2 as SQIVND (reference sequence). This CDR3 reads CASGGRRTERRSGANVLTF. CDR3 in DNA: TGTGCCAGTGGAGGGCGAAGAACCGAGCGGCGCTCTGGGGCCAACGTCCTGACTTTC.

Concerning this clonotype: A clone one base away is much larger, so this may be a read error. This chain connects TRBV7-9 to TRBJ2-5; either TRBD1 or TRBD2 may supply D (5 bases each). The CDR3 totals 15 residues. Germline CDR1 SEHNR, CDR2 FQNEAQ (reference sequence). CDR3 amino acids: CASSLVGWDQETKYF. In DNA, the CDR3 is TGTGCCAGCAGCTTAGTGGGTTGGGACCAAGAGACCAAGTACTTC.

This clonotype was recorded at least ten times. CDR3 amino acids: CASSPSMWNTEAFF. CDR3 nucleotides: TGTGCCAGCAGTCCTAGCATGTGGAACACTGAAGCTTTCTTT. This chain links TRBV6-5 with TRBJ1-1; D is ambiguous. V lost 5 bases to trimming and J lost 1 base, with 11 bases between them. The CDR3 length is 14 residues. CDR1 and CDR2 (germline): MNHEY, SVGAGI.

Concerning this clonotype: A read error may be the cause here, since a much bigger clone is one base away. This rearrangement joins TRBV6-1 to TRBJ1-5; 8 positions match TRBD1. The CDR3 covers 15 residues. Germline V gene lookup returns CDR1 MNHNS and CDR2 SASEGT. The CDR3 reads CASSPDRAGNQPQRF. The CDR3 coding sequence is TGTGCCAGCAGTCCGGACAGGGCGGGCAATCAGCCCCAGCGTTTT.

This clonotype was recorded many times. J is TRBJ1-1 and V is TRBV20-1; D ambiguous. Trimming took 5 bases from V and 2 from J, leaving 6 bases between them. In germline, CDR1 is DFQATT, CDR2 SNEGSKA (reference sequence). The CDR3 is made up of 11 amino acids. The CDR3 sequence is CSAYINTEAFF. CDR3 nucleotides: TGCAGTGCTTACATAAACACTGAAGCTTTCTTT.

This clonotype showed up many times. This rearrangement joins TRBV11-2 to TRBJ2-2; the D gene is possibly TRBD1 (5 bases). The CDR3 runs to 15 residues. Trimming took off 3 bases at V and 7 bases at J, with 15 bases between the two ends. From germline, CDR1 is SGHAT and CDR2 FQNNGV. DNA for the CDR3: TGTGCCAGCAGCTTTAAGCTAGACGACAGCGGGGAGCTGTTTTTT. Translated, it gives CASSFKLDDSGELFF.

V usage is TRBV6-1 and J usage is TRBJ1-2; D may be TRBD1 (5 bases). Germline CDR1 reads MNHNS; CDR2 reads SASEGT. The CDR3 extends over 13 amino acids. Trimming removed 0 bases at V and 8 bases at J, with 10 bases between. The CDR3 is CASSEAERDGYTF. The CDR3 DNA sequence: TGTGCCAGCAGTGAAGCTGAGAGGGACGGCTACACCTTC.

This clonotype was seen more than once but under ten times. This chain joins TRBV12-3 or TRBV12-4 and TRBJ1-6, with D tentatively TRBD1 (5 bases). The V end was cut by 7 bases, the J end by 7 bases, with 11 bases between. CDR3 length: 13 residues. This CDR3 is CASNPGYNSPLHF. CDR3 nucleotides: TGTGCCAGCAACCCAGGGTACAATTCACCCCTCCACTTT.

Ten or more counts support this clonotype. V usage is TRBV30 and J usage is TRBJ2-7, with a possible D match to TRBD2 (5 bases). Germline assignment: CDR1 GTSNPN and CDR2 SVGIG (reference sequence). Trimming took 2 bases from V and 5 from J, leaving 13 bases between them. This CDR3 comprises 13 residues. In nucleotides, the CDR3 is TGTGCCTGGAGTTCCACGCTCGGGAACGAGCAGTACTTC. Protein sequence: CAWSSTLGNEQYF.